This paragraph covers one TCR beta chain sequence. The target antigen is unknown. At the DNA level, this CDR3 is encoded by other sequences in the same sample as well. This record comes from a study of OX40 agonist ivuxolimab in advanced cancers. The CDR3 is 14 amino acids. Germline V gene sequence: CDR1 MDHEN, CDR2 SYDVKM. V was trimmed by 6 bases and J by 8 bases, leaving 16 bases between them. Method: immunoSEQ multiplex PCR; TCRdb's copy keeps in-frame clones and lacks some. The table includes tens of thousands of clones, roughly 86% detected once. Regarding the study as a whole: Clonal expansion by week 6 occurred in CD4+ and CD8+ blood T cells (at 0.1 to 3.0 mg/kg).

The receptor was isolated from an adult with an advanced solid tumor such as melanoma, head and neck, liver or kidney cancer. The rearrangement links TRBV28 to TRBJ1-4; D unclear. This material consisted of CD4+ or CD8+ T cells sorted from blood, taken in a trial of the OX40 agonist ivuxolimab. This CDR3 reads CASSFRSRREKLFF. CDR3 DNA sequence: TGTGCCAGCAGCTTCAGGAGCCGGAGGGAAAAACTGTTTTTT.